A single sample is the source of the 4 T cell receptor beta chains below, sequenced in a study of response to subunit inactivated influenza vaccine. Using its own MiXCR run on the RT-PCR reads, TCRdb lists one record per CDR3 protein. The sample consists of a few hundred thousand distinct CDR3 sequences, 12% of them appearing once. The sample was non-naive T cells sorted from PBMCs, taken around 15 days before vaccination. The receptors derive from a man aged 45-60 years who received an inactivated influenza vaccine.

J is TRBJ1-1 and V is TRBV6-5, with D perhaps matching TRBD1 (6 bases). The CDR3 loop spans 16 amino acids. Per the germline V gene, CDR1 is MNHEY and CDR2 is SVGAGI. V was clipped by 0 bases and J by 0 bases, with 11 bases between them. The CDR3 region is CASSYSRGRMNTEAFF. CDR3 bases: TGTGCCAGCAGTTACTCCAGGGGCCGAATGAACACTGAAGCTTTCTTT.

In its sample, this clonotype was seen a few times. The rearrangement links TRBV19 to TRBJ2-5; no reliable D call. The germline V and J ends were trimmed by 3 bases and 0 bases, with 8 bases remaining between them. This CDR3 has 14 amino acids. The germline CDR1 and CDR2 sequences are LNHDA and SQIVND (reference sequence). In DNA, the CDR3 is TGTGCCAGTAGTATCGGACCGAACCAAGAGACCCAGTACTTC. Translating it yields CASSIGPNQETQYF.

This clonotype showed up just a few times. This chain connects TRBV24-1 to TRBJ2-1; D remains ambiguous. CDR1 is KGHDR and CDR2 is SFDVKD in the germline V gene. The CDR3 spans 12 residues. V was shortened by 7 bases and J by 6 bases, with 9 bases between the two germline ends. The CDR3 is CATRDLSNEQFF. The DNA for the CDR3 is TGTGCCACCAGAGACTTGTCCAATGAGCAGTTCTTC.

This clonotype was seen only once. This rearrangement joins TRBV4-1 to TRBJ2-1, with 11 bases lining up with TRBD1. Germline V gives CDR1 MGHRA, CDR2 YSYEKL. V dropped 1 base and J dropped 8; count of bases not matched to a gene: 4. This CDR3 is 15 amino acids long. The DNA for the CDR3 is TGCGCCAGCAGCCAAGTAGGGACAGGGGGGTATGAGCAGTTCTTC. As protein: CASSQVGTGGYEQFF.